The 25 T cell receptor beta chains below come from one sample, sequenced in a study of long-term antiretroviral therapy in people with HIV. Version v3.0 of the immunoSEQ assay was performed at survey level. The data were produced by immunoSEQ multiplex PCR, yet TCRdb's version contains in-frame clones alone and is incomplete. The sample lists about 34,000 clones, roughly 87% occurring once. The specimen comprised unsorted PBMCs, sampled 1.1 years after starting antiretroviral therapy. The receptors originated from a young man with HIV.

The rearrangement links TRBV7-3 to TRBJ2-1; 9 nucleotides agree with TRBD1. Trimming cost V 5 bases and J 10 bases; bases outside gene matches: 3. Germline lookup yields CDR1 SGHTA and CDR2 FQGTGA. This CDR3 region has 12 residues. The CDR3 spells CASSEDRGEQFF. The CDR3 nucleotides are TGTGCCAGCAGCGAAGACAGGGGGGAGCAGTTCTTC.

This chain uses TRBV5-1 with TRBJ2-1; no definite D call. CDR1 is SGHRS, CDR2 YFSETQ, per germline. There are 12 residues in the CDR3. V was pared by 4 bases and J by 7 bases, with 9 bases between. The chain's CDR3 is CASSPVGNEQFF. DNA for the CDR3: TGCGCCAGCAGCCCGGTGGGGAATGAGCAGTTCTTC.

In this sample, this clone is medium-sized (0.01 to 0.1%). The chain is built from TRBV28 and TRBJ2-7; weak D call: TRBD2 (6 bases). This CDR3 comprises 16 residues. V shed 7 bases and J shed 3 bases, with 22 bases lying between them. CDR1 and CDR2 (germline): MDHEN, SYDVKM. The CDR3 sequence is CASTYSPSGTFYEQYF. The CDR3 DNA reads as TGTGCCAGCACCTACTCTCCTTCCGGGACTTTCTACGAGCAGTACTTC.

Only a few counts were recorded for this clone. The rearrangement links TRBV10-2 to TRBJ1-2; D uncertain. The V end lost 0 bases, the J end lost 3 bases, and 11 bases lay between the germline ends. This CDR3 comprises 15 residues. Germline-derived CDR1 and CDR2 are WSHSY and SAAADI. CDR3 nucleotides: TGCGCCAGCAGTGAGTCTATAGGGAACTACTATGGCTACACCTTC. Protein product: CASSESIGNYYGYTF.

The chain recombines TRBV28 with TRBJ1-2; D uncertain. V dropped 4 bases and J dropped 5 bases, with 29 bases sitting between them. The CDR3 runs to 19 residues. Germline V gene lookup returns CDR1 MDHEN and CDR2 SYDVKM. The CDR3 here is CASSSLHIIKGSELYGYTF. CDR3 sequence (DNA): TGTGCCAGCAGTTCATTACATATCATCAAGGGCAGTGAGCTTTATGGCTACACCTTC.

This clone was picked up a small number of times. Compared with germline, one end of the junction differs, possibly owing to a read error. The rearrangement links TRBV6-5 to TRBJ2-7; D gene uncertain. This CDR3 region has 11 residues. In germline, CDR1 is MNHEY, CDR2 SVGAGI. The CDR3 nucleotides read TGTGCCAGCAGTAACTCCTTCGAGCAGTACTTC. Translated, it gives CASSNSFEQYF.

The genes are TRBV28 and TRBJ1-5; D remains ambiguous. Trimming pared 8 bases from V and 0 bases from J, leaving 11 bases between. The CDR3 spans 14 residues. CDR1 and CDR2 (germline): MDHEN, SYDVKM. The CDR3 sequence is CASAAASSNQPQHF. The CDR3 bases are TGTGCCAGCGCAGCGGCCAGTAGCAATCAGCCCCAGCATTTT.

This rearrangement joins TRBV19 to TRBJ2-5; perhaps TRBD1 as D (6 bases). V was trimmed by 6 bases and J by 0 bases, leaving 8 bases between them. Germline CDR1 is LNHDA and CDR2 is SQIVND (reference sequence). CDR3 length: 13 residues. CDR3 amino acids: CASSGQYQETQYF. The CDR3 DNA is TGTGCCAGTAGCGGACAGTACCAAGAGACCCAGTACTTC.

V gene TRBV27 combines with J gene TRBJ1-1; no clear D. The CDR3 has 13 amino acids. Trimming stripped 1 base from V and 0 bases from J, with 3 bases between. CDR1 and CDR2 from the germline V gene are MNHEY and SMNVEV (reference sequence). The CDR3 here is CASSLFLNTEAFF. CDR3 DNA: TGTGCCAGCAGTTTATTTCTGAACACTGAAGCTTTCTTT.

V gene TRBV7-3 combines with J gene TRBJ2-7; weak D call: TRBD1 (6 bases). Germline assignment: CDR1 SGHTA and CDR2 FQGTGA. This CDR3 has 13 residues. Trimming pared 0 bases from V and 6 bases from J, leaving 9 bases between. The CDR3 reads CASSLTRTAEQYF. For the CDR3, the DNA is TGTGCCAGCAGCTTAACGAGGACAGCCGAGCAGTACTTC.

This chain uses TRBV6-5 with TRBJ2-5, with D uncertain. Trimming pared 6 bases from V and 4 bases from J, leaving 9 bases between. CDR3 size: 12 residues. The germline V gene encodes CDR1 MNHEY and CDR2 SVGAGI. CDR3 in DNA: TGTGCCAGCAGGGATAGTGGAGAGACCCAGTACTTC. The encoded protein is CASRDSGETQYF.

The count of this clone is one. This rearrangement joins TRBV6-5 to TRBJ2-5; no clear D gene. The V and J ends lost 0 bases and 2 bases respectively, with 7 bases between them. CDR3 length: 14 amino acids. Germline lookup yields CDR1 MNHEY and CDR2 SVGAGI. CDR3 sequence reads: CASSYSTGQETQYF. The CDR3 DNA reads TGTGCCAGCAGTTACTCAACGGGTCAAGAGACCCAGTACTTC.

The V gene is TRBV5-4, the J gene TRBJ1-2; 12 bases line up with TRBD1. CDR1 is SGHNT, CDR2 YYREEE, per germline (reference sequence). V shed 4 bases, J shed 7 bases, and the junction held 8 bases outside the gene matches. The CDR3 totals 15 residues. DNA for the CDR3: TGTGCCAGCAGCACCCCGGGACAGGGGGCGTCTGGCTACACCTTC. This sequence encodes CASSTPGQGASGYTF. Complete variable domain (other parts from reference TRBV5-4 and TRBJ1-2): ETGVTQSPTHLIKTRGQQVTLRCSSQSGHNTVSWYQQALGQGPQFIFQYYREEENGRGNFPPRFSGLQFPNYSSELNVNALELDDSALYLCASSTPGQGASGYTFGSGTRLTVV.

J is TRBJ2-5 and V is TRBV13, with a tentative D call TRBD2 (5 bases). CDR1 and CDR2 from the germline V gene are PRHDT and FYEKMQ (reference sequence). The CDR3 runs to 14 residues. The V end lost 5 bases, the J end lost 7 bases, and 17 bases lay between the germline ends. CDR3 region: CASSHGRGLRTQYF. In DNA form, the CDR3 reads TGTGCCAGCAGCCACGGACGGGGTTTGCGGACCCAGTACTTC.

The chain uses TRBV7-8 and TRBJ1-1; TRBD1 aligns across 10 bases. The CDR3 totals 16 residues. Unmatched junction bases numbered 7, after V lost 0 bases and J lost 6 bases. The V gene's germline CDR1 is SGHVS and CDR2 FQNEAQ. This CDR3 is CASSLAGTGVVAEAFF. CDR3 nucleotide sequence: TGTGCCAGCAGCTTAGCCGGGACAGGGGTTGTCGCTGAAGCTTTCTTT.

J is TRBJ1-5 and V is TRBV6-5, with a tentative D call TRBD1 (5 bases). The length of the CDR3 is 14 residues. The germline V gene encodes CDR1 MNHEY and CDR2 SVGAGI. V was cut by 5 bases and J by 5 bases, with 13 bases left in between. The CDR3 DNA reads TGTGCCAGCAGTAGTACAGGTGAATATCAGCCCCAGCATTTT. This sequence encodes CASSSTGEYQPQHF.

The chain has TRBV27 and TRBJ2-1, with 9 bases that match TRBD2. The germline V gene has CDR1 MNHEY and CDR2 SMNVEV (reference sequence). The junction had 6 bases not matched to a gene; V was cut back by 2 bases and J by 7 bases. This CDR3 contains 15 residues. Here the CDR3 DNA reads TGTGCCAGCAGTTTAATGGCGGGGGGGCCGAATGAGCAGTTCTTC. It is translated as CASSLMAGGPNEQFF.

This sequence joins TRBV2 and TRBJ2-4; 7 nucleotides match TRBD2. Germline values: CDR1 SNHLY, CDR2 FYNNEI. Germline trimming cut 4 bases from V and 6 bases from J; bases unmatched to any gene: 3. The CDR3 totals 13 residues. CDR3 region: CASSVGGRNIQYF. DNA for the CDR3: TGTGCCAGCAGTGTGGGAGGGCGAAACATTCAGTACTTC.

J is TRBJ1-1 and V is TRBV15; D gene uncertain. CDR1 and CDR2 (germline): LNHNV, YYDKDF (reference sequence). The CDR3 runs to 17 residues. V dropped 0 bases and J dropped 1 base, with 15 bases sitting between them. CDR3 in DNA: TGTGCCACCAGCAGAGATGTGGGTGTTGGCTGGAACACTGAAGCTTTCTTT. Its protein product is CATSRDVGVGWNTEAFF.

The CDR3 bases are TGTGCCAGCAGCTTAACGTCACAGAATGAGCAGTTCTTC. Translated, it gives CASSLTSQNEQFF. This sequence joins TRBV7-3 and TRBJ2-1; D gene ambiguous. The CDR3 is made up of 13 amino acids. Germline CDR1 reads SGHTA; CDR2 reads FQGTGA. V gave up 0 bases and J gave up 7 bases, with 7 bases separating them.

The V call is TRBV2, the J call TRBJ1-4; TRBD1 matches 7 bases. There are 15 residues in the CDR3. V lost 6 bases and J lost 5; bases outside the gene matches: 9. Per germline, CDR1 SNHLY and CDR2 FYNNEI. In DNA form, the CDR3 reads TGTGCCAGCAGCGATCCTGGCAGGGGGAATGAAAAACTGTTTTTT. It yields the protein CASSDPGRGNEKLFF.

The rearrangement links TRBV21-1 to TRBJ2-1. TRBV21-1 is recorded as a pseudogene. The CDR3 covers 12 residues. This CDR3 reads CASSKDRGRQFF. The CDR3 DNA reads as TGTGCCAGCAGCAAAGACAGAGGTCGGCAGTTCTTC.

The V call is TRBV2, the J call TRBJ2-1; D is unclear. The CDR3 contains 13 residues. CDR1 is SNHLY, CDR2 FYNNEI, per germline. Trimming removed 8 bases from V and 15 bases from J, with 23 bases in between. In DNA, the CDR3 is TGTGCCAGCGTCCCGACGGCGGACGCCAAACCGTTCTTC. It encodes CASVPTADAKPFF.

J is TRBJ1-2 and V is TRBV5-4, with D possibly being TRBD1 (5 bases). Germline values: CDR1 SGHNT, CDR2 YYREEE (reference sequence). The germline V and J ends were trimmed by 4 bases and 8 bases, with 24 bases remaining between them. The CDR3 is 16 residues long. CDR3 protein: CASSHPSGGGGGGYTF. In DNA form, the CDR3 reads TGTGCCAGCAGCCATCCTTCAGGTGGGGGTGGAGGGGGCTACACCTTC.

The chain combines TRBV27 with TRBJ2-7, with TRBD1 matching 9 bases. The germline gives CDR1 MNHEY, CDR2 SMNVEV (reference sequence). Unmatched junction bases numbered 14, after V lost 5 bases and J lost 3 bases. CDR3 length: 17 residues. CDR3 DNA: TGTGCCAGCAGTCCTACCGGACCGGGACAGGGTAGCTACGAGCAGTACTTC. Residues: CASSPTGPGQGSYEQYF.